This T cell receptor beta chain was retrieved from a study of blood T cell repertoires in COVID-19. Across the study: T cells, B-cell-depleted T cells, or PBMCs supplied cDNA or gDNA.

As originally analysed: Reference gene primer amplification gave estimated nucleated cell counts. Measured with immunoSEQ multiplex PCR; TCRdb has only the in-frame clones, and not every one. V, J and clone size are taken as reported in that table, and D and trimming were inferred from the DNA itself. The data hold about 170,000 clones, with 65% to 85% observed a single time. Germline V gene sequence: CDR1 MNHEY, CDR2 SVGEGT. The ends were cut back, 2 bases at V and 5 bases at J, with 19 bases in the middle. The CDR3 contains 17 residues. V usage is TRBV6-2 or TRBV6-3 and J usage is TRBJ1-5; a possible D gene is TRBD1 (6 bases). Sequencing was performed on peripheral blood. The TCR comes from a man in his 70s with active or convalescent COVID-19. Written as DNA, the CDR3 is TGTGCCAGCAGTTACACTCTCGGACAGAGAATCGATCAGCCCCAGCATTTT. Its translation: CASSYTLGQRIDQPQHF.